The present TCR beta chain was sequenced within a study of blood T cell repertoires in COVID-19. Background on the study: Researchers got acute and convalescent COVID-19 samples from the United States, Italy and Spain. PBMCs, B-cell-depleted T cells, or T cells provided the cDNA or gDNA that made up the material.

In the study's own analysis: Cell counts per sample came from amplifying reference gene primers. Some clones are missing from TCRdb's copy, which holds only in-frame ones; the method was immunoSEQ multiplex PCR. D and trimming come from the DNA, and the V and J calls and clone size come from that table. The data contain tens of thousands of clones, approximately 85% of them singletons. CDR1 and CDR2 (germline): MDHEN, SYDVKM. The length of the CDR3 is 15 residues. The J segment lost 5 bases and the V segment lost 5 bases, leaving 7 bases of the junction unmatched. The receptor was isolated from a man aged 65-85 years with acute or convalescent COVID-19. The rearrangement links TRBV28 to TRBJ2-5; 11 positions agree with TRBD2. Input material: peripheral blood. For the CDR3, the DNA is TGTGCCAGCAGTATCATAGCGGGGGGGCGGGAGACCCAGTACTTC. Its translation is CASSIIAGGRETQYF.